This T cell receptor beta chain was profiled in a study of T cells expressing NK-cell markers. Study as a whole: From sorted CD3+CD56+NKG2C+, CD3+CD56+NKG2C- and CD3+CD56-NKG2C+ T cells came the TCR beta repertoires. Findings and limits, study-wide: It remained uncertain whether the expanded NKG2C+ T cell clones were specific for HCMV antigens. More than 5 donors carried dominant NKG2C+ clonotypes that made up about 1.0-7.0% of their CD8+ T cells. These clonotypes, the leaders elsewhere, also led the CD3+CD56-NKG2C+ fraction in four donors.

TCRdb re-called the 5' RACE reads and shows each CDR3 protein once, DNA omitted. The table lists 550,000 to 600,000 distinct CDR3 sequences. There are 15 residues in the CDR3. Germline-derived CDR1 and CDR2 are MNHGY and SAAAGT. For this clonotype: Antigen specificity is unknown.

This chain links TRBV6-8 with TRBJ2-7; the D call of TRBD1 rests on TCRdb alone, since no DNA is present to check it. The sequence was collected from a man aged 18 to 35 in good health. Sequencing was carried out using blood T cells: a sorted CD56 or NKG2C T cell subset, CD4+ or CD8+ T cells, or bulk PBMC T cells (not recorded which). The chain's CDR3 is CASSFEGGTSYEQYF.